A selection of T cell receptor beta chains follows, all from one sample in a study of blood T cell repertoires in COVID-19. Profiling relied on immunoSEQ multiplex PCR, and the TCRdb table lists in-frame clones only, not all of them. This repertoire shows about 240,000 clones, approximately 90% found once; its top ten account for around 4%. Material: PBMCs or T cells enriched from blood (not recorded which). The receptors here all came from a woman aged 25 to 39 who had recovered from COVID-19. The CDR3 runs from the conserved cysteine through the conserved F or W. A D gene is named only where the DNA matches it firmly. Some rows mark clone size as missing; the rest say once, few, many or name a class of expanded clone.

d_call	v_call	clone_size	j_call	cdr3_nt	cdr3_aa
TRBD1	TRBV27	NA	TRBJ1-6	TGTGCCAGCAGTCTCCGACAGGGGACAAATTCACCCCTCCACTTT	CASSLRQGTNSPLHF
NA	TRBV19	NA	TRBJ1-1	TGTGCCAGTAGTGTTCGGGGAAGGGTTTTCGCTGAAGCTTTCTTT	CASSVRGRVFAEAFF
NA	TRBV19	NA	TRBJ1-5	TGTGCCAGTAGTATAGACCGTCGAGCAGGGCAGCCCCAGCATTTT	CASSIDRRAGQPQHF
NA	TRBV7-2	NA	TRBJ2-1	TGTGCCAGCAGCCCCTCGGTTCACTACAATGAGCAGTTCTTC	CASSPSVHYNEQFF
TRBD2	TRBV7-8	NA	TRBJ2-3	TGTGCCAGCAGCTTAGTTAGCGGGAGGGCCACAGATACGCAGTATTTT	CASSLVSGRATDTQYF
TRBD1	TRBV4-1	once	TRBJ1-5	TGCGCCAGCAGCACAATGACAGGGTCTCAGCCCCAGCATTTT	CASSTMTGSQPQHF
NA	TRBV28	NA	TRBJ2-1	TGTGCCAGCAGTTTATTGATAGCGCCCACCCCCGGCAGCACCGAGCAGTTCTTC	CASSLLIAPTPGSTEQFF
TRBD2	TRBV6-2/TRBV6-3	NA	TRBJ2-1	TGTGCCAGCAGTTACTCGGGCGGGAGATCATCCTACAATGAGCAGTTCTTC	CASSYSGGRSSYNEQFF
TRBD1	TRBV28	NA	TRBJ1-1	TGTGCCAGCAGCTGGACAGGGAAGCCTTTGAACACTGAAGCTTTCTTT	CASSWTGKPLNTEAFF
TRBD1	TRBV7-2	NA	TRBJ1-2	TGTGCCAGCAGCTTAGGGACAGGGGACTATGGCTACACCTTC	CASSLGTGDYGYTF
NA	TRBV5-5	NA	TRBJ2-1	TGTGCCAGCAGCTTGGGCCCCGAGGTTGGCGGCGATGAGCAGTTCTTC	CASSLGPEVGGDEQFF
TRBD2	TRBV11-2	NA	TRBJ2-2	TGTGCCAGCAGCCCCGGGACTAGCGCGAACACCGGGGAGCTGTTTTTT	CASSPGTSANTGELFF
TRBD1	TRBV3-1/TRBV3-2	NA	TRBJ1-2	TGTGCCAGCAGCCAAACAGGGGGCTATGGCTACACCTTC	CASSQTGGYGYTF
TRBD1	TRBV9	NA	TRBJ2-1	TGTGCCAGCAGCTTCTCCCCGGGACAGGGATCCGGGGAGTACAATGAGCAGTTCTTC	CASSFSPGQGSGEYNEQFF
TRBD1	TRBV5-1	NA	TRBJ1-2	TGCGCCAGCAGCCTGGGGTATGGAGGGGGCGACGGCTACACCTTC	CASSLGYGGGDGYTF
TRBD2	TRBV24-1	NA	TRBJ2-1	TGTGCCACCAGTGATTTAATGACGGGGACTAGCACTTACAATGAGCAGTTCTTC	CATSDLMTGTSTYNEQFF
NA	TRBV28	few	TRBJ2-2	TGTGCCAGCAGTTTGTATCGGGATTCGAACACCGGGGAGCTGTTTTTT	CASSLYRDSNTGELFF
TRBD1	TRBV5-4	NA	TRBJ2-5	TGTGCCAGCAGCTTTGGGGACAGGAGGGGGACCCAGTACTTC	CASSFGDRRGTQYF
NA	TRBV30	NA	TRBJ1-1	TGTGCCTGGAGTGTAATCTTGAACACTGAAGCTTTCTTT	CAWSVILNTEAFF
NA	TRBV4-1	NA	TRBJ1-6	TGCGCCAGCAGCCAAGGGTCCGCCAGGGGTAATTCACCCCTCCACTTT	CASSQGSARGNSPLHF
TRBD1	TRBV18	few	TRBJ1-2	TGTGCCAGCTCACCCGGGACAGGGGAATATGGCTACACCTTC	CASSPGTGEYGYTF
NA	TRBV29-1	NA	TRBJ1-2	TGCAGCGTTGAAGCTCGGGAGGGCGCCGGGCAAGGCTACACCTTC	CSVEAREGAGQGYTF
TRBD1	TRBV19	NA	TRBJ1-4	TGTGCCACTGGGACAGTCAGAAATGAAAAACTGTTTTTT	CATGTVRNEKLFF
TRBD1	TRBV3-1/TRBV3-2	NA	TRBJ2-7	TGTGCCAGCAGGGGGGACAGGACCAGCTACGAGCAGTACTTC	CASRGDRTSYEQYF
TRBD1	TRBV6-5	few	TRBJ1-1	TGTGCCAGCAGAAAGACAGGGGGAGGCACTGAAGCTTTCTTT	CASRKTGGGTEAFF
TRBD2	TRBV30	NA	TRBJ2-3	TGTGCCTGGAGACTAGCGGGAGCGGGGACAGATACGCAGTATTTT	CAWRLAGAGTDTQYF
TRBD1	TRBV10-3	once	TRBJ1-1	TGTGCCATCGGACAGGGGATGGATGGCACTGAAGCTTTCTTT	CAIGQGMDGTEAFF
TRBD1	TRBV28	NA	TRBJ1-2	TGTGCCAGCACCTTGGGGGGACAGCTACGTTATGGCTACACCTTC	CASTLGGQLRYGYTF
NA	TRBV6-5	NA	TRBJ1-1	TGTGCCAGCAGTTACAGCACAGATGGGAACACTGAAGCTTTCTTT	CASSYSTDGNTEAFF